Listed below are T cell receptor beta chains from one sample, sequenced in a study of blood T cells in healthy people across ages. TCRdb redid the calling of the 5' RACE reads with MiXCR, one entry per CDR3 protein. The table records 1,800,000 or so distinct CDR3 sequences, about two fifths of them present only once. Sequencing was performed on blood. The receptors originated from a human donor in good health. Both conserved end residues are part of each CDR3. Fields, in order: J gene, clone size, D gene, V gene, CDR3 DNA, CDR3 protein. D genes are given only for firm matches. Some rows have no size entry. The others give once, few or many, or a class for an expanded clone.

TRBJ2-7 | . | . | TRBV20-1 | TGCAGTGCTAGAGATCTTGGGGGCAGGAGCTCCTACGAGCAGTACTTC | CSARDLGGRSSYEQYF
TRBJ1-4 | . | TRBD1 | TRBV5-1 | TGCGCCAGCAGCTCAGGGACAGGGGCGGCTGAAAAACTGTTTTTT | CASSSGTGAAEKLFF
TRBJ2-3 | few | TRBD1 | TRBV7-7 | TGTGCTAGCAGCCCACGGGACAGGGGAGTAGATACGCAGTATTTT | CASSPRDRGVDTQYF
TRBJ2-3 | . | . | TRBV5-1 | TGCGCCAGCAGCCCCGACGCGGGGTCTAGCACAGATACGCAGTATTTT | CASSPDAGSSTDTQYF
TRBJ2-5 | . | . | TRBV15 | TGTGCCACCAGCAGAGATCTATCTGAGACCCAGTACTTC | CATSRDLSETQYF
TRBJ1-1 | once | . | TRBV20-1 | TGCAGTGCTAGAGAGGTCAGTAAGAACACTGAAGCTTTCTTT | CSAREVSKNTEAFF
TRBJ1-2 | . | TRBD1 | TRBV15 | TGTGCCACCAGCAGAGACCGGACAGGGGGCAGGTCTGTCTATGGCTACACCTTC | CATSRDRTGGRSVYGYTF
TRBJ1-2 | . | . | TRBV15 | TGTGCCACCAGCAGAGATCCACAGGCCAACTATGGCTACACCTTC | CATSRDPQANYGYTF
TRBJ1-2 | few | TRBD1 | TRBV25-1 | TGTGCCAGCAGTGAACTGACAGGGGGCTCCTCTGGCTACACCTTC | CASSELTGGSSGYTF
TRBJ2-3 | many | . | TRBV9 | TGTGCCAGCAGCGTACAGCTTGGTAGGACAGATACGCAGTATTTT | CASSVQLGRTDTQYF
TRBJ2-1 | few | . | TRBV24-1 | TGTGCCACCAGTGACCCGGCGGGGAAGCCTTACAATGAGCAGTTCTTC | CATSDPAGKPYNEQFF
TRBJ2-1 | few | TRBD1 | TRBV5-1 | TGCGCCAGCAGCTTGAGACTCCAGGGGGAATACTACAATGAGCAGTTCTTC | CASSLRLQGEYYNEQFF
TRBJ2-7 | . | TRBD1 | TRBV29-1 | TGCAGCGTTGAATCTGACAGGGGGGTCCCCTACGAGCAGTACTTC | CSVESDRGVPYEQYF
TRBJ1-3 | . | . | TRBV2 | TGTGCCAGCAGTGAGGGTCGCTCTGGAAACACCATATATTTT | CASSEGRSGNTIYF
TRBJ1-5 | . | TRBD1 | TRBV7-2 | TGTGCCAGCAGCGGCTCCCGGGACAGAAGTCAGCCCCAGCATTTT | CASSGSRDRSQPQHF
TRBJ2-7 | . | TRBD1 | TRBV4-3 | TGCGCCAGCAGTGATAACAGGGGGGACCCCTACGAGCAGTACTTC | CASSDNRGDPYEQYF
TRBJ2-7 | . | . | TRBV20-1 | TGCAGGGCTAGGGATAGACGGGAGCAGTACTTC | CRARDRREQYF
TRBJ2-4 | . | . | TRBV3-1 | TGTGCCAGCAGCCCGAGGGCAAGAAGAAACATTCAGTACTTC | CASSPRARRNIQYF
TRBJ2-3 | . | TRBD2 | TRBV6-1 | TGTGCCAGCAGTGAGGGACTAGCGGGGGACCCCACAGATACGCAGTATTTT | CASSEGLAGDPTDTQYF
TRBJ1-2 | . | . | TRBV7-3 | TGTGCCAGCAGCTTAAACGGCAGATACACCTTC | CASSLNGRYTF
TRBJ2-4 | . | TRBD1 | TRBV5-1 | TGCGCCAGCAGCTCCCTGGGACAGGGACATGGAGAGCAGTACTTC | CASSSLGQGHGEQYF
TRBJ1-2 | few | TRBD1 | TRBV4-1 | TGCGCCAGCAGCTCACCGACAGGGTCTGGCTATGGCTACACCTTC | CASSSPTGSGYGYTF
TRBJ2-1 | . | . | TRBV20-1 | TGCAGTGCTAGTAGCGCTAGCGAGAGCTACAATGAGCAGTTCTTC | CSASSASESYNEQFF
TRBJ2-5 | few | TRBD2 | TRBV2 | TGTGCCAGCAGTGGTGGACTAGCGGGGCGTCAAGAGACCCAGTACTTC | CASSGGLAGRQETQYF
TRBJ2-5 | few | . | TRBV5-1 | TGCGCCAGCAGCTTATTGGGGACGAATATAGAGACCCAGTACTTC | CASSLLGTNIETQYF
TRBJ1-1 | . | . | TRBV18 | TGTGCCAGCTCACCAACCGCGGGGGACACTGAAGCTTTCTTT | CASSPTAGDTEAFF
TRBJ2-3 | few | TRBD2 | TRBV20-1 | TGCAGTACCAGCGGGGGGGGCACAGATACGCAGTATTTT | CSTSGGGTDTQYF
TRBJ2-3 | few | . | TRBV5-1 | TGCGCCAGCAGCCGAGACGGAGATTCTAGCACAGATACGCAGTATTTT | CASSRDGDSSTDTQYF
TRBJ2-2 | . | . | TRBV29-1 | TGCAGCGTTGTAGGACTATGGATATCGGACACCGGGGAGCTGTTTTTT | CSVVGLWISDTGELFF
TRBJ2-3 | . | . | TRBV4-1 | TGCGCCAGCAGCCAAGATCAATATACGCAGTATTTT | CASSQDQYTQYF
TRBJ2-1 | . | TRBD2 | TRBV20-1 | TGCAGTGCTAGAGGTACCGGGACTAGCGGAGACTCCTACAATGAGCAGTTCTTC | CSARGTGTSGDSYNEQFF
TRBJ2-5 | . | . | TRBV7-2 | TGTGCCAGCAGCTTAAGTTGGTCCCAAGAGACCCAGTACTTC | CASSLSWSQETQYF
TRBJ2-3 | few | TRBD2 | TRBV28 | TGTGCCAGCACCCCCATACTAGCGCAAGATACGCAGTATTTT | CASTPILAQDTQYF
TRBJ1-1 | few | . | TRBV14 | TGTGCCAGCAGCCAAGATCAAGGGGTCTTGAACACTGAAGCTTTCTTT | CASSQDQGVLNTEAFF
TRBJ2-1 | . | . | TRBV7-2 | TGTGCCAGCAGCTTAGCGGGAGGAACGACGGTCGAGTTCTTC | CASSLAGGTTVEFF
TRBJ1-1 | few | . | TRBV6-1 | TGTGCCAGCAGTGAAATTGTGAACACTGAAGCTTTCTTT | CASSEIVNTEAFF
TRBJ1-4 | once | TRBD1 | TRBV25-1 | TGTGCCAGCAGTGTGAGGGGGCAGGAGGAAAAACGGTTTTTT | CASSVRGQEEKRFF